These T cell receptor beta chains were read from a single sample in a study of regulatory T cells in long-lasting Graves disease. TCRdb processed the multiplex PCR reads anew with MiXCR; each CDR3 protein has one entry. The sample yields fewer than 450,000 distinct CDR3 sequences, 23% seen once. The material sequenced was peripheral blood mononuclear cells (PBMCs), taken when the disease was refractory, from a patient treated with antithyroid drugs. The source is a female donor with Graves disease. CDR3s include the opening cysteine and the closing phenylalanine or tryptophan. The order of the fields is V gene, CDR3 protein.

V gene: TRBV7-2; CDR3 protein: CASSLAPRFTGELFF
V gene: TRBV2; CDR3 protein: CASRVRVSGANVLTF
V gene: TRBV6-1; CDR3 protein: CASSQTGVNQPQHF
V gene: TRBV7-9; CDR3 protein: CASSLAGDSQETQYF
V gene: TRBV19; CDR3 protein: CASSIETGTAGEQYF
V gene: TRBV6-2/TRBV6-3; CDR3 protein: CASRPTIYEQYF
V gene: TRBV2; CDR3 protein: CASSEDRVPNEQYF
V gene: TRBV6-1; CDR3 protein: CASSEGGRDTEAFF
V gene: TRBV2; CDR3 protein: CAAGQGIYYEQYF
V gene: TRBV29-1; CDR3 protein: CSVGDSTVSYEQYF
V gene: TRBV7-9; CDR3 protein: CASSGRTGEQYF
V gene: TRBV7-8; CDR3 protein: CASSLDEMNTEAFF
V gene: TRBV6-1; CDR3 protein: CATRDTEAFF
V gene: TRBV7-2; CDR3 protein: CASSLAVFNGYTF
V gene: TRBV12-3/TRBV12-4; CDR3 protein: CASKGLPYGYTF
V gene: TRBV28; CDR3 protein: CASSSGTSGDHGTQYF
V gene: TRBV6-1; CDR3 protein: CASFRAVYGYTF
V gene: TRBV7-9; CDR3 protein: CASSPRGTGVLEAFF
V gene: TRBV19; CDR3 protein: CASSIVDRQNTEAFF
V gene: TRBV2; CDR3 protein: CASSEDNTFNNVLTF
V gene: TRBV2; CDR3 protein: CASTEQDNYGYTF
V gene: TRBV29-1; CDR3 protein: CSVSLTGEVRGELFF
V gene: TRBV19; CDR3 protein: CASIPRRGESQPQHF
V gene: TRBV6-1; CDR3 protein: CASLLRPTGMNTEAFF
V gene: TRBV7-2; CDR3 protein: CASSSDRGRFSPLHF
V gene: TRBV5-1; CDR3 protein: CASSPGQGAGELFF
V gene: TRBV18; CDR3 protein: CASSRGAPMNTEAFF
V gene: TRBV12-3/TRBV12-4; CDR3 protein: CASSGTSGSLSEQYF
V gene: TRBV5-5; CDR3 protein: CASSRQLQNTEAFF
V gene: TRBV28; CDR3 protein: CASRPERGGARLSNQPQHF
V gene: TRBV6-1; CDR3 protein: CATRRGPSNEQSF
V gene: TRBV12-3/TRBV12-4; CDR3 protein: CASSFQRGRSYTF
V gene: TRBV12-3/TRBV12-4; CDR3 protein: CASSVNGQGSSPLHF
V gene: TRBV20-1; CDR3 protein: CSSSRTSRVNTEAFF
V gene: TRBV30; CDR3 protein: CAWSYSGTVSGELFF
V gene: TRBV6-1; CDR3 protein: CASSATSGTDGYTF
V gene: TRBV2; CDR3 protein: CASSERGQGPEQYF
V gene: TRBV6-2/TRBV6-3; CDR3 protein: CASSYRQGKTQYF
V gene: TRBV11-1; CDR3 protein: CASSSSGTTYEQYF
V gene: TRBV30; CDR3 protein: CAWSRQGWESDYGYTF
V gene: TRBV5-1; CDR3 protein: CASSWTGNGEQYF
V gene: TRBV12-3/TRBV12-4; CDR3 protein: CASSRTSESYEQYF
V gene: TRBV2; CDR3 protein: CASSPLSWGGSTEAFF
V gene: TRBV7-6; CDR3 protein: CASSLAVWGTEAFF
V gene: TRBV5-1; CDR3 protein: CASSLGRARTNTEAFF
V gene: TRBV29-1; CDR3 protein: CSVDTGPGAFF
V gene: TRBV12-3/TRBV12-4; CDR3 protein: CASRKAGAGYEQYF
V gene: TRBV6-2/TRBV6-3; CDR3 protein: CASSYSRGETGANVLTF
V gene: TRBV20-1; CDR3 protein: CTSSGAEAGNQPQHF
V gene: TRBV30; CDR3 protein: CAWSAPGELFF
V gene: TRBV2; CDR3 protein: CASSESRLTDTQYF
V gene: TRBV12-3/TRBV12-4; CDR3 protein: CASRPIGGHTEAFF
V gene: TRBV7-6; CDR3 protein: CASSGRASEQYF
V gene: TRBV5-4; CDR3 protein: CASGWFSNYGYTF
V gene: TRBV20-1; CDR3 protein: CSARERTRQRAVYEQYF
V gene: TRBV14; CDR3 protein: CASSHCRDRASCLQYF
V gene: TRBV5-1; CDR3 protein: CASSGTGDLVRSPLHF